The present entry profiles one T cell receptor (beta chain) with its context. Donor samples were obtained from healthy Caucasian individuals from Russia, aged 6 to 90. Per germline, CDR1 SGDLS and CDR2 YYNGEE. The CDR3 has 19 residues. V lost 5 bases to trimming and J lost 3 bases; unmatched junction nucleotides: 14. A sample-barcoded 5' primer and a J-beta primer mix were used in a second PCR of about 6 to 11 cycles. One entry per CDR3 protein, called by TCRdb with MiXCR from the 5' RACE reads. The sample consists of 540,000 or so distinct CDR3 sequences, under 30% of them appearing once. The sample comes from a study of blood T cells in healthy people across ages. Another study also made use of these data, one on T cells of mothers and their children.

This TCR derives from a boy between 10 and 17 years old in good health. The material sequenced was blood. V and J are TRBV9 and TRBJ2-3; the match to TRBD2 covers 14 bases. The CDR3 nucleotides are TGTGCCAGCAGTGAATCCGGGACTAGCGGGGGAGGTTCGACAGATACGCAGTATTTT. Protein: CASSESGTSGGGSTDTQYF.